A selection of T cell receptor beta chains follows, all from one sample in a study of monozygotic twins with inflammatory bowel disease. No DNA is given; TCRdb re-called the 5' RACE reads and lists each CDR3 protein once. The table gives more than 300,000 distinct CDR3 sequences; the top ten clones make up roughly 5.3% of it. Source material: blood. The origin of the receptors is a human donor with ulcerative colitis or Crohn's disease, or a healthy co-twin of an affected twin (not recorded which). Both conserved end residues are part of each CDR3.

J: TRBJ2-7; length: 12; V: TRBV7-9; CDR3: CVSSLGVYEQYF
J: TRBJ2-4; length: 16; V: TRBV7-2; CDR3: CASSLAGAIAKNIQYF
J: TRBJ2-1; length: 14; V: TRBV18; CDR3: CASSPPGGLNEQFF
J: TRBJ1-1; length: 13; V: TRBV20-1; CDR3: CSAEPPGLTEAFF
J: TRBJ2-5; length: 14; V: TRBV24-1; CDR3: CATGTGTEQETQYF
J: TRBJ2-1; length: 20; V: TRBV3-1; CDR3: CASSQDVPFGTSGRYNEQFF
J: TRBJ2-2; length: 14; V: TRBV6-1; CDR3: CASSQGRWTGELFF
J: TRBJ1-4; length: 14; V: TRBV7-2; CDR3: CASSIRAMNEKLFF
J: TRBJ2-7; length: 14; V: TRBV5-1; CDR3: CASSLEGGNYEQYF
J: TRBJ1-2; length: 14; V: TRBV12-3/TRBV12-4; CDR3: CASRRGTGGSGYTF
J: TRBJ2-1; length: 16; V: TRBV5-1; CDR3: CASSFDPPGSYNEQFF
J: TRBJ2-7; length: 15; V: TRBV10-3; CDR3: CAISVGQGAGYEQYF
J: TRBJ2-6; length: 16; V: TRBV6-1; CDR3: CASKQRWDSGANVLTF
J: TRBJ1-1; length: 14; V: TRBV6-1; CDR3: CASSEALTSTEAFF
J: TRBJ2-6; length: 14; V: TRBV28; CDR3: CASSPISGANVLTF
J: TRBJ2-3; length: 17; V: TRBV4-3; CDR3: CASSQRYPPGVTDTQYF
J: TRBJ2-1; length: 12; V: TRBV20-1; CDR3: CSAISGRNEQFF
J: TRBJ1-4; length: 16; V: TRBV4-2; CDR3: CASSQDATGWTEKLFF
J: TRBJ2-1; length: 12; V: TRBV7-2; CDR3: CASSSEGGGQFF
J: TRBJ1-5; length: 14; V: TRBV7-8; CDR3: CASSLEGVGQPQHF
J: TRBJ2-6; length: 14; V: TRBV24-1; CDR3: CATSDGSGANVLTF
J: TRBJ2-3; length: 17; V: TRBV15; CDR3: CATSRKPGQGITDTQYF
J: TRBJ2-3; length: 16; V: TRBV20-1; CDR3: CSARDLGADYTDTQYF
J: TRBJ2-3; length: 16; V: TRBV7-2; CDR3: CASSPPGQGPTDTQYF
J: TRBJ1-4; length: 14; V: TRBV20-1; CDR3: CSARSPRSSEKLFF
J: TRBJ2-3; length: 18; V: TRBV19; CDR3: CASSMFPRRGVGTDTQYF
J: TRBJ2-6; length: 15; V: TRBV18; CDR3: CASSGLGAGANVLTF
J: TRBJ2-7; length: 14; V: TRBV12-3/TRBV12-4; CDR3: CASRLGAGTYEQYF
J: TRBJ2-3; length: 14; V: TRBV20-1; CDR3: CSAPSGRVTDTQYF